One sample yielded the 19 T cell receptor beta chains listed below, sequenced in a study of T cell responses to AZD1222 COVID-19 vaccine. Measured with immunoSEQ multiplex PCR; TCRdb has only the in-frame clones, and not every one. The sample carries about 140,000 clones, less than 95% recorded once. The specimen was peripheral blood, collected 28 days after the second AZD1222 dose. These TCRs come from an adult who received the AZD1222 COVID-19 vaccine.

The chain combines TRBV6-5 with TRBJ1-1, with D possibly being TRBD1 (6 bases). Trimming shortened V by 6 bases and J by 3 bases, and 17 bases separated the two germline ends. The CDR3 contains 15 residues. The germline V gene encodes CDR1 MNHEY and CDR2 SVGAGI. The CDR3 DNA follows: TGTGCCAGCAGATCCCAACGAGCAGGGGACACTGAAGCTTTCTTT. Protein sequence: CASRSQRAGDTEAFF.

The rearrangement joins TRBV5-1 to TRBJ1-5, with 11 bases lining up with TRBD1. CDR1 and CDR2 from the germline V gene are SGHRS and YFSETQ. V dropped 4 bases and J dropped 6; count of bases not matched to a gene: 15. The CDR3 consists of 18 residues. CDR3 in amino acids: CASSPDVKGTGGVQPQHF. The CDR3 DNA sequence: TGCGCCAGCAGCCCGGACGTTAAAGGGACAGGGGGTGTTCAGCCCCAGCATTTT.

The J gene is TRBJ1-6, the V gene TRBV11-2; the match to TRBD1 covers 9 bases. Trimming took 4 bases from V and 6 from J; bases not matched to a gene: 7. The CDR3 sequence is 16 residues long. Germline lookup yields CDR1 SGHAT and CDR2 FQNNGV. CDR3 DNA sequence: TGTGCCAGCAGCTACAGGGGGCCAATGGGTAATTCACCCCTCCACTTT. Translating it yields CASSYRGPMGNSPLHF.

CDR3: CASSLDWSSGNTIYF. The CDR3 DNA sequence: TGTGCCAGCAGTCTCGACTGGAGCTCTGGAAACACCATATATTTT. The V call is TRBV25-1, the J call TRBJ1-3; D call uncertain. This CDR3 has 15 residues. Germline V gene data show CDR1 as MGHDK and CDR2 as SYGVNS. V was cut by 5 bases and J by 0 bases, with 11 bases left in between.

This chain connects TRBV2 to TRBJ1-6, with 7 positions matching TRBD1. The CDR3 runs 14 residues. The germline V gene has CDR1 SNHLY and CDR2 FYNNEI. Trimming cost V 6 bases and J 6 bases; bases outside gene matches: 5. The CDR3 bases are TGTGCCAGCAGGCTAGGGGGCCGTAATTCACCCCTCCACTTT. Amino acid sequence: CASRLGGRNSPLHF.

The V and J genes are TRBV25-1 and TRBJ1-6; 8 positions match TRBD1. The junction had 1 base not matched to a gene; V was cut back by 4 bases and J by 8 bases. The CDR3 contains 13 residues. Germline CDR1 and CDR2: MGHDK and SYGVNS. The CDR3 region is CASSGTGYSPLHF. In DNA, the CDR3 is TGTGCCAGCAGTGGGACAGGGTATTCACCCCTCCACTTT. Full variable domain (missing parts from reference TRBV25-1 and TRBJ1-6): EADIYQTPRYLVIGTGKKITLECSQTMGHDKMYWYQQDPGMELHLIHYSYGVNSTEKGDLSSESTVSRIRTEHFPLTLESARPSHTSQYLCASSGTGYSPLHFGNGTRLTVT.

The CDR3: CATRGRRTNEKLFF. For the CDR3, the DNA is TGTGCGACGAGGGGGAGGAGGACTAATGAAAAACTGTTTTTT. The chain joins TRBV25-1 to TRBJ1-4; possible D gene TRBD1, 6 bases. This CDR3 comprises 14 residues. Germline CDR1 MGHDK, CDR2 SYGVNS. Supplemented by reference TRBV25-1 and TRBJ1-4, the full variable domain reads EADIYQTPRYLVIGTGKKITLECSQTMGHDKMYWYQQDPGMELHLIHYSYGVNSTEKGDLSSESTVSRIRTEHFPLTLESARPSHTSQYLCATRGRRTNEKLFFGSGTQLSVL.

The rearrangement joins TRBV19 to TRBJ1-6; TRBD1 might be the D (6 bases). The ends were cut back, 4 bases at V and 6 bases at J, with 13 bases in the middle. The CDR3 is made up of 15 amino acids. Germline V gives CDR1 LNHDA, CDR2 SQIVND (reference sequence). This CDR3 is CASSTGRRGNSPLHF. The CDR3 DNA sequence: TGTGCCAGTAGTACTGGCCGCAGGGGTAATTCACCCCTCCACTTT. Looking up the rest from reference TRBV19 and TRBJ1-6 gives the full variable domain: DGGITQSPKYLFRKEGQNVTLSCEQNLNHDAMYWYRQDPGQGLRLIYYSQIVNDFQKGDIAEGYSVSREKKESFPLTVTSAQKNPTAFYLCASSTGRRGNSPLHFGNGTRLTVT.

This chain links TRBV27 with TRBJ2-3; D gene ambiguous. Deletions cut 2 bases from V and 0 bases from J, with 3 bases between. Germline values: CDR1 MNHEY, CDR2 SMNVEV (reference sequence). The CDR3 contains 13 residues. The CDR3 DNA is TGTGCCAGCAGTTTAAGGAGCACAGATACGCAGTATTTT. It encodes CASSLRSTDTQYF.

The chain has TRBV24-1 and TRBJ1-6; TRBD1 matches at 7 bases. Germline assignment: CDR1 KGHDR and CDR2 SFDVKD. This CDR3 contains 15 residues. V trimming: 3 bases; J trimming: 8 bases; junction bases outside the gene matches: 6. CDR3 region: CATSDGQVTDSPLHF. As DNA, the CDR3 is TGTGCCACCAGTGATGGACAGGTAACCGATTCACCCCTCCACTTT.

The rearrangement links TRBV6-2 or TRBV6-3 to TRBJ2-1; possibly TRBD1 or TRBD2 for D (5 bases each). The CDR3 length is 14 residues. Looked up from germline, CDR1 is MNHEY and CDR2 is SVGEGT. Trimming took off 4 bases at V and 6 bases at J, with 13 bases between the two ends. CDR3 sequence (DNA): TGTGCCAGCAGTTTTTCTTCGGGGCTCAATGAGCAGTTCTTC. It is translated as CASSFSSGLNEQFF.

The rearrangement joins TRBV6-2 or TRBV6-3 to TRBJ2-1; D is uncertain. V lost 2 bases and J lost 7, with 6 bases in between. The CDR3 covers 12 residues. The germline gives CDR1 MNHEY, CDR2 SVGEGT. CDR3 region: CASSYGTNEQFF. The DNA for the CDR3 is TGTGCCAGCAGTTACGGTACAAATGAGCAGTTCTTC.

This sequence joins TRBV7-6 and TRBJ2-1, with D possibly matching TRBD1 (5 bases). The CDR3 has 13 amino acids. Trimming stripped 1 base from V and 8 bases from J, with 9 bases between. Germline V gene data show CDR1 as SGHVS and CDR2 as FNYEAQ. CDR3 sequence: CASSLEQGYEQFF. CDR3 in DNA: TGTGCCAGCAGCTTAGAGCAGGGTTATGAGCAGTTCTTC.

The CDR3 protein is CASSTAGGPVEQFF. The DNA of the CDR3 is TGTGCCAGCAGCACAGCGGGAGGGCCTGTTGAGCAGTTCTTC. This chain joins TRBV7-3 and TRBJ2-1; 10 bases are shared with TRBD2. The J segment lost 9 bases and the V segment lost 5 bases, leaving 7 bases of the junction unmatched. Germline V gene sequence: CDR1 SGHTA, CDR2 FQGTGA. CDR3 length: 14 amino acids. Full variable domain (remainder filled in from reference TRBV7-3 and TRBJ2-1): GAGVSQTPSNKVTEKGKYVELRCDPISGHTALYWYRQSLGQGPEFLIYFQGTGAADDSGLPNDRFFAVRPEGSVSTLKIQRTERGDSAVYLCASSTAGGPVEQFFGPGTRLTVL.

The chain is built from TRBV14 and TRBJ2-7; tentative D call: TRBD2 (5 bases). The V end lost 1 base, the J end lost 3 bases, and 16 bases lay between the germline ends. The CDR3 loop spans 16 amino acids. The germline CDR1 and CDR2 sequences are SGHDN and FVKESK. The CDR3 nucleotides read TGTGCCAGCAGCCAAGTCGGATCCCGACGGGGCTACGAGCAGTACTTC. Translated: CASSQVGSRRGYEQYF. Looking up the rest from reference TRBV14 and TRBJ2-7 gives the full variable domain: EAGVTQFPSHSVIEKGQTVTLRCDPISGHDNLYWYRRVMGKEIKFLLHFVKESKQDESGMPNNRFLAERTGGTYSTLKVQPAELEDSGVYFCASSQVGSRRGYEQYFGPGTRLTVT.

This clone is a singleton in its sample. This chain uses TRBV19 with TRBJ2-2, with D perhaps TRBD1 or TRBD2 (5 bases each). Trimming took 4 bases from V and 7 from J, leaving 16 bases between them. The CDR3 has 15 residues. The V gene's germline CDR1 is LNHDA and CDR2 SQIVND (reference sequence). The CDR3 region is CASSTAPGAGGELFF. Here the CDR3 DNA reads TGTGCCAGTAGTACTGCTCCCGGGGCTGGCGGGGAGCTGTTTTTT.

This clone has only one observation. This chain joins TRBV19 and TRBJ1-2, with 8 bases that match TRBD1. The CDR3 is 14 amino acids. The junction had 7 bases not matched to a gene; V was cut back by 5 bases and J by 5 bases. Germline loops: CDR1 LNHDA, CDR2 SQIVND (reference sequence). The DNA of the CDR3 is TGTGCCAGTAGTTCCCGGGACAGGCTTTATGGCTACACCTTC. Translation gives CASSSRDRLYGYTF.

V usage is TRBV6-2 or TRBV6-3 and J usage is TRBJ1-1; D remains ambiguous. Germline V CDR1 and CDR2: MNHEY, SVGEGT. There are 14 residues in the CDR3. V was pared by 2 bases and J by 0 bases, with 7 bases between. CDR3 sequence reads: CASSYEVMNTEAFF. CDR3 in DNA: TGTGCCAGCAGTTACGAGGTCATGAACACTGAAGCTTTCTTT.

The V call is TRBV7-2, the J call TRBJ1-3, with D uncertain. V was trimmed by 0 bases and J by 0 bases, leaving 12 bases between them. The CDR3 is 17 amino acids. Germline CDR1 SGHTA, CDR2 FQGNSA. The CDR3, as DNA: TGTGCCAGCAGCTTAGCGTACGGTGGTTACTCTGGAAACACCATATATTTT. It specifies CASSLAYGGYSGNTIYF.